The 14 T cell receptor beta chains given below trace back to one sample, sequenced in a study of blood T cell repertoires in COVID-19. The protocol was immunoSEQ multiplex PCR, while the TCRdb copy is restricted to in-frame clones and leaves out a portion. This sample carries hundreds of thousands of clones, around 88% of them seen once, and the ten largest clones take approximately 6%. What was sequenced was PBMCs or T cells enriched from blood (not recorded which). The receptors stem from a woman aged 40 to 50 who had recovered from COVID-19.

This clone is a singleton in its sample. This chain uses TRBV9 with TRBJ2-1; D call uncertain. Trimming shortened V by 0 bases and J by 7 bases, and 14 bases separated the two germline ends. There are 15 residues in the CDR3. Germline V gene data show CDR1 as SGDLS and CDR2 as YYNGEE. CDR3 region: CASSVAGWYGNEQFF. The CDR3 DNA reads TGTGCCAGCAGCGTAGCCGGGTGGTACGGGAATGAGCAGTTCTTC.

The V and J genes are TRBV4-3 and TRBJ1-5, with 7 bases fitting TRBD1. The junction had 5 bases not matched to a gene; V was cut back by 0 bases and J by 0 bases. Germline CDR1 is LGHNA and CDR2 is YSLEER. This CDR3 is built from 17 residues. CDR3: CASSQDRDSYSNQPQHF. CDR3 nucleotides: TGCGCCAGCAGCCAAGACCGGGACAGCTATAGCAATCAGCCCCAGCATTTT.

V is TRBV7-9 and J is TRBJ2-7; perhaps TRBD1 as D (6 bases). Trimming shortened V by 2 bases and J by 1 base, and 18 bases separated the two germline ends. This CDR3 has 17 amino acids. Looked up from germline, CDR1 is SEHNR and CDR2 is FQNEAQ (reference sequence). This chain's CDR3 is CASSLNSATGVSYEQYF. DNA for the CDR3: TGTGCCAGCAGCTTAAATTCGGCGACAGGAGTGTCCTACGAGCAGTACTTC.

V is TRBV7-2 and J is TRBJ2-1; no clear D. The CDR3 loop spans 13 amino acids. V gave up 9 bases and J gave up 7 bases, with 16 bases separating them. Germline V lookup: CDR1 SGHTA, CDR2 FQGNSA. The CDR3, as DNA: TGTGCCAGTATGTCTCAAGCTCGGAATGAGCAGTTCTTC. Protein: CASMSQARNEQFF.

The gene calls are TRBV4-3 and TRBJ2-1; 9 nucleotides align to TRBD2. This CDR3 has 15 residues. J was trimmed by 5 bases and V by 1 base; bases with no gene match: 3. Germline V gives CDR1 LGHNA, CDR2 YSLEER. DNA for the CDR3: TGCGCCAGCAGCCAAGGGACTAGCGTAGACAATGAGCAGTTCTTC. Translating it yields CASSQGTSVDNEQFF.

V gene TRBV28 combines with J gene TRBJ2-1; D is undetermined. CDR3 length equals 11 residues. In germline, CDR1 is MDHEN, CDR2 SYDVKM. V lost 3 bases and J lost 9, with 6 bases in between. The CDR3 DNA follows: TGTGCCAGCAGTTTTGGTAGTGAGCAGTTCTTC. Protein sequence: CASSFGSEQFF.

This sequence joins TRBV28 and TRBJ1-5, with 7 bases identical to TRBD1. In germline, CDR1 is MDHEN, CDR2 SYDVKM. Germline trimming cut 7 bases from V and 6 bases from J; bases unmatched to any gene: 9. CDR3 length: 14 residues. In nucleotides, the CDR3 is TGTGCCAGCACCCGACAGGGTTTTGTTCAGCCCCAGCATTTT. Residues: CASTRQGFVQPQHF. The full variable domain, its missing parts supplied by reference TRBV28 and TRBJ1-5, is DVKVTQSSRYLVKRTGEKVFLECVQDMDHENMFWYRQDPGLGLRLIYFSYDVKMKEKGDIPEGYSVSREKKERFSLILESASTNQTSMYLCASTRQGFVQPQHFGDGTRLSIL.

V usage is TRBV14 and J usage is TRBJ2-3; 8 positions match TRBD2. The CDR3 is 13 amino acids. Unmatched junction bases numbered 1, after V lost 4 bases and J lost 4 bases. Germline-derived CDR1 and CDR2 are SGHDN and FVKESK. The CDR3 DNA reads TGTGCCAGCAGCCCGGGGGGGGCAGATACGCAGTATTTT. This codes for CASSPGGADTQYF.

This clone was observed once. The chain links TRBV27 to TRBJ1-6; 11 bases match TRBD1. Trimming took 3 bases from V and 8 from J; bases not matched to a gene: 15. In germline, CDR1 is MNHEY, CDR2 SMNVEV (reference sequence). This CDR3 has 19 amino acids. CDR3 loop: CASSFGTGPGQGGHSPLHF. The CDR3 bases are TGTGCCAGCAGTTTCGGGACTGGACCGGGACAGGGGGGTCATTCACCCCTCCACTTT.

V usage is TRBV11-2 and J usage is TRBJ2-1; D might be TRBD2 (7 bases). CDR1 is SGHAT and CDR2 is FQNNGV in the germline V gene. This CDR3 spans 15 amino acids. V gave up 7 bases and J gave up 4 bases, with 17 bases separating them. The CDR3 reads CASILLSGTYNEQFF. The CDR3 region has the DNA TGTGCCAGCATCCTATTGAGCGGGACATACAATGAGCAGTTCTTC. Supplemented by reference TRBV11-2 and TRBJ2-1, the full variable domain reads EAGVAQSPRYKIIEKRQSVAFWCNPISGHATLYWYQQILGQGPKLLIQFQNNGVVDDSQLPKDRFSAERLKGVDSTLKIQPAKLEDSAVYLCASILLSGTYNEQFFGPGTRLTVL.

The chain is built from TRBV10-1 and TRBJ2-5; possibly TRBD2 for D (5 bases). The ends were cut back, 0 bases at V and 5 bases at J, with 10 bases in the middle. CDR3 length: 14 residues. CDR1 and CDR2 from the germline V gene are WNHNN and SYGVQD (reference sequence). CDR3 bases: TGCGCCAGCAGTGAGTCGTCGAGGGCGGAGACCCAGTACTTC. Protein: CASSESSRAETQYF.

CDR3 region: CSASPGQGNSYEQYF. CDR3 DNA: TGCAGTGCTAGTCCGGGACAGGGGAACTCCTACGAGCAGTACTTC. The rearrangement joins TRBV20-1 to TRBJ2-7; 10 nucleotides match TRBD1. V lost 3 bases and J lost 0; bases outside the gene matches: 5. The germline V gene encodes CDR1 DFQATT and CDR2 SNEGSKA (reference sequence). This CDR3 spans 15 amino acids.

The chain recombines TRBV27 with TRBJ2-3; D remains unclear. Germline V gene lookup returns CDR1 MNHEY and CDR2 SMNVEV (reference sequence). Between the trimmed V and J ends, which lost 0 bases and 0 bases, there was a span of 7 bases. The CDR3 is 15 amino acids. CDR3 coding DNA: TGTGCCAGCAGTTTATCAACAGCTAGCACAGATACGCAGTATTTT. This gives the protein CASSLSTASTDTQYF.

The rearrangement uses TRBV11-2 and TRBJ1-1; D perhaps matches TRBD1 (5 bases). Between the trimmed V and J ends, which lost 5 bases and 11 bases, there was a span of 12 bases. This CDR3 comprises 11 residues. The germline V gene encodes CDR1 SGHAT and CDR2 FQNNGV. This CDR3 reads CASSPGLYAFF. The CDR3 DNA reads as TGTGCCAGCAGCCCAGGGTTGTACGCTTTCTTT. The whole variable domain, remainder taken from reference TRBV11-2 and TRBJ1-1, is EAGVAQSPRYKIIEKRQSVAFWCNPISGHATLYWYQQILGQGPKLLIQFQNNGVVDDSQLPKDRFSAERLKGVDSTLKIQPAKLEDSAVYLCASSPGLYAFFGQGTRLTVV.